Listed below are T cell receptor beta chains from one sample, sequenced in a study of control samples from healthy donors and cancer patients. Repertoires were generated with immunoSEQ multiplex PCR, while TCRdb's copy carries only in-frame clones and drops some. The sample lists about 130,000 clones; 92% were seen once. The source material was blood. These receptors originate from a man aged 18 to 30 in good health. Each CDR3 is given with its conserved first and last residue. The D gene is left open where the match is weak. Not all rows give a size; the values are once, few, many and, for expanded clones, a class.

D gene: NA; J gene: TRBJ1-6; clone size: NA; V gene: TRBV7-9; CDR3 DNA: TGTGCCAGCAGCTTCAGGGACTCACCCCTCCACTTT; CDR3 protein: CASSFRDSPLHF
D gene: TRBD2; J gene: TRBJ2-3; clone size: NA; V gene: TRBV3-1/TRBV3-2; CDR3 DNA: TGTGCCAGCAGCCAAGGCCACCCCGGGACTAGCGCGAGCAACACAGATACGCAGTATTTT; CDR3 protein: CASSQGHPGTSASNTDTQYF
D gene: NA; J gene: TRBJ2-5; clone size: NA; V gene: TRBV2; CDR3 DNA: TGTGCCAGCAGCCAGTTCAGAGAGACCCAGTACTTC; CDR3 protein: CASSQFRETQYF
D gene: NA; J gene: TRBJ1-1; clone size: NA; V gene: TRBV5-5; CDR3 DNA: TGTGCCAGCAGCCTGACAGCCCTGAACACTGAAGCTTTCTTT; CDR3 protein: CASSLTALNTEAFF
D gene: NA; J gene: TRBJ2-7; clone size: NA; V gene: TRBV4-1; CDR3 DNA: TGCGCCAGCAGCCAAGTAGTAAGTGTTCGTCCCCACGAGCAGTACTTC; CDR3 protein: CASSQVVSVRPHEQYF
D gene: TRBD1; J gene: TRBJ2-7; clone size: NA; V gene: TRBV7-6; CDR3 DNA: TGTGCCAGCAGCCCCAGATACCGGGACAGAGGCTCCTACGAGCAGTACTTC; CDR3 protein: CASSPRYRDRGSYEQYF
D gene: NA; J gene: TRBJ2-7; clone size: NA; V gene: TRBV5-5; CDR3 DNA: TGTGCCAGCAGCTTGGGAGGGGGGCCGGCCTCCGAGCAGTACTTC; CDR3 protein: CASSLGGGPASEQYF
D gene: NA; J gene: TRBJ1-2; clone size: NA; V gene: TRBV14; CDR3 DNA: TGTGCCAGCAGCCAAGCCGGTTATGGCTACACCTTC; CDR3 protein: CASSQAGYGYTF
D gene: NA; J gene: TRBJ1-6; clone size: NA; V gene: TRBV19; CDR3 DNA: TGTGCCAGTACCCATGTACTTTATAATTCACCCCTCCACTTT; CDR3 protein: CASTHVLYNSPLHF
D gene: NA; J gene: TRBJ2-1; clone size: few; V gene: TRBV2; CDR3 DNA: TGTGCCAGTTCCGGGCCGGACCTTGGCGAGCAGTTCTTC; CDR3 protein: CASSGPDLGEQFF
D gene: NA; J gene: TRBJ2-1; clone size: NA; V gene: TRBV9; CDR3 DNA: TGTGCCAGCAGCGTAGAAGTCAGAAATGAGCAGTTCTTC; CDR3 protein: CASSVEVRNEQFF
D gene: TRBD1; J gene: TRBJ1-1; clone size: NA; V gene: TRBV4-1; CDR3 DNA: TGCGCCAGCAGCCAGGGACAGGGGAACACTGAAGCTTTCTTT; CDR3 protein: CASSQGQGNTEAFF
D gene: TRBD2; J gene: TRBJ2-1; clone size: NA; V gene: TRBV14; CDR3 DNA: TGTGCCAGCAGCCAAGATAGTCCTAGCGGGGGGGCCGAGGTAAGTGAGCAGTTCTTC; CDR3 protein: CASSQDSPSGGAEVSEQFF
D gene: NA; J gene: TRBJ1-5; clone size: NA; V gene: TRBV2; CDR3 DNA: TGTGCCAGCAGTGAAGAATCCAATCAGCCCCAGCATTTT; CDR3 protein: CASSEESNQPQHF
D gene: NA; J gene: TRBJ2-5; clone size: once; V gene: TRBV7-2; CDR3 DNA: TGTGCCAGCAGCTTATCGGGCTCTAGGGAGACCCAGTACTTC; CDR3 protein: CASSLSGSRETQYF
D gene: TRBD2; J gene: TRBJ2-1; clone size: NA; V gene: TRBV5-1; CDR3 DNA: TGCGCCAGCAGCTGGGCCCTAGCGGGTGGGGTCAATGAGCAGTTCTTC; CDR3 protein: CASSWALAGGVNEQFF
D gene: NA; J gene: TRBJ2-1; clone size: NA; V gene: TRBV7-2; CDR3 DNA: TGTGCCAGCAGCTCCCCCCGCTCCTACAATGAGCAGTTCTTC; CDR3 protein: CASSSPRSYNEQFF
D gene: TRBD1; J gene: TRBJ2-1; clone size: NA; V gene: TRBV4-1; CDR3 DNA: TGCGCCAGCAGCCTTTCACAGGGGCCCAACAATGAGCAGTTCTTC; CDR3 protein: CASSLSQGPNNEQFF
D gene: TRBD2; J gene: TRBJ2-1; clone size: NA; V gene: TRBV2; CDR3 DNA: TGTGCCAGCAGTGGGAGCGGGGTACGGCAGTTCTTC; CDR3 protein: CASSGSGVRQFF
D gene: NA; J gene: TRBJ2-1; clone size: NA; V gene: TRBV6-4; CDR3 DNA: TGTGCCAGCAGTGAGGGGGACTCCGATGAGCAGTTCTTC; CDR3 protein: CASSEGDSDEQFF
D gene: NA; J gene: TRBJ2-7; clone size: once; V gene: TRBV3-1/TRBV3-2; CDR3 DNA: TGTGCCAGCAGCCGACGACAAGGGGCGGGCGAGCAGTACTTC; CDR3 protein: CASSRRQGAGEQYF
D gene: NA; J gene: TRBJ1-6; clone size: NA; V gene: TRBV7-9; CDR3 DNA: TGTGCCATCCCTGGGGGGGCTGGTAATTCACCCCTCCACTTT; CDR3 protein: CAIPGGAGNSPLHF
D gene: NA; J gene: TRBJ1-2; clone size: NA; V gene: TRBV11-2; CDR3 DNA: TGTGCCAGCAGTCTACGTGGGATCGATGGCTACACCTTC; CDR3 protein: CASSLRGIDGYTF
D gene: NA; J gene: TRBJ1-2; clone size: NA; V gene: TRBV5-1; CDR3 DNA: TGCGCCAGCCTAAAAGTAGATAGCTATGGCTACACCTTC; CDR3 protein: CASLKVDSYGYTF
D gene: NA; J gene: TRBJ2-3; clone size: NA; V gene: TRBV9; CDR3 DNA: TGTGCCAGCAGCGCGACAGGGACTGGGGTCACAGATACGCAGTATTTT; CDR3 protein: CASSATGTGVTDTQYF
D gene: NA; J gene: TRBJ1-2; clone size: NA; V gene: TRBV2; CDR3 DNA: TGTGCCAGCAGGAAAGCCGGGACCGAGAACTATGGCTACACCTTC; CDR3 protein: CASRKAGTENYGYTF
D gene: TRBD1; J gene: TRBJ1-2; clone size: NA; V gene: TRBV4-2; CDR3 DNA: TGTGCCAGCAGCCAAGATGTGGGACAGGGTATACTTTATGGCTACACCTTC; CDR3 protein: CASSQDVGQGILYGYTF
D gene: NA; J gene: TRBJ1-5; clone size: few; V gene: TRBV6-2/TRBV6-3; CDR3 DNA: TGTGCCAGCAGTTACTCTGTTGGGGATCCCAATCAGCCCCAGCATTTT; CDR3 protein: CASSYSVGDPNQPQHF
D gene: TRBD1; J gene: TRBJ1-1; clone size: NA; V gene: TRBV11-1; CDR3 DNA: TGTGCCAGCAGCCAGGACAGGGCTGAAGCTTTCTTT; CDR3 protein: CASSQDRAEAFF
D gene: TRBD2; J gene: TRBJ2-5; clone size: NA; V gene: TRBV5-1; CDR3 DNA: TGCGCCAGCAGCTTAGGACTAGCCGCGGAGACCCAGTACTTC; CDR3 protein: CASSLGLAAETQYF
D gene: NA; J gene: TRBJ2-1; clone size: NA; V gene: TRBV6-6; CDR3 DNA: TGTGCCAGCAGTGGAGGCGGGGGCGAGCAGTTCTTC; CDR3 protein: CASSGGGGEQFF
D gene: NA; J gene: TRBJ1-5; clone size: NA; V gene: TRBV19; CDR3 DNA: TGTGCCAGTAGTCCCACCTACAAAAAGCGTCAGCCCCAGCATTTT; CDR3 protein: CASSPTYKKRQPQHF
D gene: NA; J gene: TRBJ1-3; clone size: NA; V gene: TRBV27; CDR3 DNA: TGTGCCAGCAGTTTATCTTGGGGGCACAAAAACACCATATATTTT; CDR3 protein: CASSLSWGHKNTIYF
D gene: NA; J gene: TRBJ2-3; clone size: NA; V gene: TRBV19; CDR3 DNA: TGTGCCAGTAGTCCCTGGGGCAGCCTCACAGATACGCAGTATTTT; CDR3 protein: CASSPWGSLTDTQYF
D gene: NA; J gene: TRBJ2-2; clone size: NA; V gene: TRBV5-6; CDR3 DNA: TGTGCCAGCAGCGACTTTGGGGGGATAGACACCGGGGAGCTGTTTTTT; CDR3 protein: CASSDFGGIDTGELFF
D gene: TRBD2; J gene: TRBJ2-7; clone size: once; V gene: TRBV6-5; CDR3 DNA: TGTGCCAGCAGTTACTATGCGGGAGGTTACGAGCAGTACTTC; CDR3 protein: CASSYYAGGYEQYF
D gene: NA; J gene: TRBJ1-1; clone size: NA; V gene: TRBV29-1; CDR3 DNA: TGCAGCGTCTCAAACGTGGTCACTGAAGCTTTCTTT; CDR3 protein: CSVSNVVTEAFF
D gene: NA; J gene: TRBJ1-5; clone size: NA; V gene: TRBV12-3/TRBV12-4; CDR3 DNA: TGTGCCAGCAGTTTAAACGGGAATCAGCCCCAGCATTTT; CDR3 protein: CASSLNGNQPQHF
D gene: NA; J gene: TRBJ1-1; clone size: NA; V gene: TRBV6-5; CDR3 DNA: TGTGCCAGCACTTACGGAAGGAGTAACACTGAAGCTTTCTTT; CDR3 protein: CASTYGRSNTEAFF
D gene: NA; J gene: TRBJ2-5; clone size: NA; V gene: TRBV7-9; CDR3 DNA: TGTGCCAGCAGCTTAGCGGAAGTCCCTGCCCAAGAGACCCAGTACTTC; CDR3 protein: CASSLAEVPAQETQYF
D gene: NA; J gene: TRBJ2-7; clone size: NA; V gene: TRBV19; CDR3 DNA: TGTGCCAGTAGTCCCCGCCTGTCAAGGAGCAGCTCCTACGAGCAGTACTTC; CDR3 protein: CASSPRLSRSSSYEQYF
D gene: NA; J gene: TRBJ1-6; clone size: NA; V gene: TRBV19; CDR3 DNA: TGTGCCAGTAGTTGGGACCCTTTAAGGGGTTCACCCCTCCACTTT; CDR3 protein: CASSWDPLRGSPLHF
D gene: NA; J gene: TRBJ2-2; clone size: NA; V gene: TRBV6-5; CDR3 DNA: TGTGCCAGCAGACCAAAGGTTGGCGGGGAGCTGTTTTTT; CDR3 protein: CASRPKVGGELFF
D gene: NA; J gene: TRBJ2-1; clone size: NA; V gene: TRBV7-6; CDR3 DNA: TGTGCCAGCAGCTTAGAAACAGGGCGCTACAATGAGCAGTTCTTC; CDR3 protein: CASSLETGRYNEQFF
D gene: NA; J gene: TRBJ2-7; clone size: NA; V gene: TRBV9; CDR3 DNA: TGTGCCAGCAGCGTAGGCCCGGAATCCTACGAGCAGTACTTC; CDR3 protein: CASSVGPESYEQYF
D gene: NA; J gene: TRBJ2-7; clone size: NA; V gene: TRBV18; CDR3 DNA: TGTGCCAGCTCACCCGATACCTACGAGCAGTACTTC; CDR3 protein: CASSPDTYEQYF